A selection of T cell receptor beta chains follows, all from one sample in a study of T-cell memory formation after mild COVID-19. TCRdb analysed the 5' RACE reads with MiXCR anew, one entry per CDR3 protein. The repertoire holds 58,000 or so distinct CDR3 sequences, with 25% to 35% as singletons. Sequenced sample: PBMCs or a T cell subset sorted from them (not recorded which). The receptors stem from a man aged 18 to 30 who had mild COVID-19 (a few samples of this study predate the infection). Cell type and time point are not known. Each CDR3 is given without its conserved first and last residue.

j_gene: TRBJ2-3
v_gene: TRBV12-3/TRBV12-4
CDR3aa: ASSRDFDTQY

j_gene: TRBJ1-2
v_gene: TRBV20-1
CDR3aa: SARGTVLGYT

j_gene: TRBJ2-3
v_gene: TRBV7-2
CDR3aa: ASSFSLAGTDTQY

j_gene: TRBJ1-5
v_gene: TRBV10-2
CDR3aa: ASAEPGQGIQPQH

j_gene: TRBJ1-5
v_gene: TRBV6-5
CDR3aa: ASSYRQGNQPQH

j_gene: TRBJ2-2
v_gene: TRBV4-3
CDR3aa: ASSQRSGELF

j_gene: TRBJ2-5
v_gene: TRBV6-5
CDR3aa: ASRRQGALETQY

j_gene: TRBJ2-6
v_gene: TRBV4-3
CDR3aa: ASSPSGANVLT

j_gene: TRBJ2-1
v_gene: TRBV12-3/TRBV12-4
CDR3aa: ASSRTSGDNEQF

j_gene: TRBJ2-2
v_gene: TRBV6-5
CDR3aa: ASSRDRGTNTGELF

j_gene: TRBJ2-2
v_gene: TRBV23-1
CDR3aa: ASSHPAWQELNTGELF

j_gene: TRBJ2-7
v_gene: TRBV5-4
CDR3aa: ASSLAGQDYEQY

j_gene: TRBJ2-3
v_gene: TRBV11-2
CDR3aa: ASRPGQGVPDTQY

j_gene: TRBJ2-1
v_gene: TRBV19
CDR3aa: ASSIRGAGSYNEQF

j_gene: TRBJ2-4
v_gene: TRBV6-2/TRBV6-3
CDR3aa: ASSGTSGEGDIQY

j_gene: TRBJ2-1
v_gene: TRBV5-1
CDR3aa: ASSLGTAKHEQF

j_gene: TRBJ1-2
v_gene: TRBV9
CDR3aa: ASSICRGRNYGYT

j_gene: TRBJ1-1
v_gene: TRBV5-1
CDR3aa: ASSLEDRVAF

j_gene: TRBJ2-1
v_gene: TRBV7-9
CDR3aa: ASPGRGPLDEQF

j_gene: TRBJ2-5
v_gene: TRBV7-6
CDR3aa: ASSSRQGAEKETQY

j_gene: TRBJ2-3
v_gene: TRBV7-9
CDR3aa: ASSPLGGPDTQY

j_gene: TRBJ1-1
v_gene: TRBV4-3
CDR3aa: ASSQDRGTGNEAF

j_gene: TRBJ2-1
v_gene: TRBV7-3
CDR3aa: ASSLMGTLNEQF

j_gene: TRBJ1-1
v_gene: TRBV9
CDR3aa: ASSGGQGLNTEAF

j_gene: TRBJ2-3
v_gene: TRBV10-3
CDR3aa: AIRTNSGGVTDTQY

j_gene: TRBJ2-5
v_gene: TRBV18
CDR3aa: ASSPLRGQETQY

j_gene: TRBJ1-1
v_gene: TRBV4-2
CDR3aa: ASSQEGVRSSPRTEAF

j_gene: TRBJ2-3
v_gene: TRBV29-1
CDR3aa: SVEDGGSDTQY

j_gene: TRBJ2-3
v_gene: TRBV20-1
CDR3aa: SASGEYYGTDTQY

j_gene: TRBJ2-1
v_gene: TRBV3-1
CDR3aa: ASSQEWSSSYNEQF

j_gene: TRBJ1-1
v_gene: TRBV29-1
CDR3aa: SVVWTGGVTEAF

j_gene: TRBJ2-3
v_gene: TRBV24-1
CDR3aa: ATTDSSDTQY

j_gene: TRBJ2-3
v_gene: TRBV12-3/TRBV12-4
CDR3aa: ASSFADTQY

j_gene: TRBJ2-1
v_gene: TRBV6-5
CDR3aa: ASSYAPRGAQF

j_gene: TRBJ1-1
v_gene: TRBV27
CDR3aa: ASSYLGLTSGTEAF

j_gene: TRBJ2-7
v_gene: TRBV7-9
CDR3aa: ASSGRGTGTYEQY

j_gene: TRBJ1-4
v_gene: TRBV7-8
CDR3aa: ASSLNYRATGEPNEKLF

j_gene: TRBJ1-4
v_gene: TRBV10-3
CDR3aa: AISESGGQTNEKLF

j_gene: TRBJ2-7
v_gene: TRBV4-1
CDR3aa: ASSQAPDEQY

j_gene: TRBJ1-2
v_gene: TRBV20-1
CDR3aa: SARGPGGVRFDGYT

j_gene: TRBJ2-5
v_gene: TRBV4-2
CDR3aa: ASSQGAIQV

j_gene: TRBJ1-5
v_gene: TRBV5-1
CDR3aa: ASSLGQGRQPQH

j_gene: TRBJ1-2
v_gene: TRBV4-1
CDR3aa: ASSQGYGAYGYT

j_gene: TRBJ1-5
v_gene: TRBV7-8
CDR3aa: ASDDSNQPQH

j_gene: TRBJ2-5
v_gene: TRBV20-1
CDR3aa: SARVWGEETQY

j_gene: TRBJ2-7
v_gene: TRBV12-3/TRBV12-4
CDR3aa: ASRGGSSYEQY

j_gene: TRBJ2-3
v_gene: TRBV9
CDR3aa: ASSVQRTDTQY

j_gene: TRBJ2-2
v_gene: TRBV20-1
CDR3aa: SARDQPGQNTGELF